A single sample is the source of the 32 T cell receptor beta chains below, sequenced in a study of T cells in Graves' hyperthyroidism and ophthalmopathy. Amplification of TCR beta CDR3 regions used RNA as the template. HTBI primers drove first-round RT-PCR of the TCR CDR3. Using its own MiXCR run on the multiplex PCR reads, TCRdb lists one record per CDR3 protein. The sample includes over 200,000 distinct CDR3 sequences, approximately 17% of them seen just once. The material sequenced was blood. These receptor sequences come from a man aged 50 or older with Graves' hyperthyroidism.

This chain uses TRBV5-1 with TRBJ2-3; 7 positions match TRBD2. Germline CDR1 and CDR2: SGHRS and YFSETQ. CDR3 size: 17 residues. The V gene end was trimmed by 7 bases and the J gene end by 1 base; junction bases not matched to a gene: 15. The CDR3 coding sequence is TGCGCCAGCTCCCCCGGAGGGGCTAGCGGTCGCACAGATACGCAGTATTTT. Its translation is CASSPGGASGRTDTQYF.

This clonotype occurred many times. The chain recombines TRBV7-2 with TRBJ2-1; 15 bases match TRBD2. The V segment lost 6 bases and the J segment 7 bases; nucleotides outside the gene matches: 4. The germline V gene encodes CDR1 SGHTA and CDR2 FQGNSA. This CDR3 has 15 amino acids. The CDR3 coding sequence is TGTGCCAGCAGACCCGGGACTAGCGGGAGGAATGAGCAGTTCTTC. Its protein is CASRPGTSGRNEQFF.

This clonotype was seen at least ten times. CDR3: CASSPNDRGNYNEQFF. DNA for the CDR3: TGTGCCAGCAGCCCGAATGACAGGGGAAACTACAATGAGCAGTTCTTC. The chain couples TRBV7-9 to TRBJ2-1; TRBD1 aligns across 8 bases. The germline V gene has CDR1 SEHNR and CDR2 FQNEAQ (reference sequence). The CDR3 contains 16 residues. Germline trimming cut 5 bases from V and 3 bases from J; bases unmatched to any gene: 9.

This clonotype was detected ten times or more. This chain joins TRBV2 and TRBJ2-4; D may be TRBD2 (5 bases). CDR3 size: 11 residues. With 7 bases removed from V and 8 bases from J, the gap between germline ends came to 9 bases. Germline V gives CDR1 SNHLY, CDR2 FYNNEI. The CDR3 region is CASTLGDIQYF. The CDR3 DNA is TGTGCCAGCACCTTGGGAGACATTCAGTACTTC. The variable domain in full, completed from reference TRBV2 and TRBJ2-4, reads EPEVTQTPSHQVTQMGQEVILRCVPISNHLYFYWYRQILGQKVEFLVSFYNNEISEKSEIFDDQFSVERPDGSNFTLKIRSTKLEDSAMYFCASTLGDIQYFGAGTRLSVL.

The count of this clonotype is one. This chain joins TRBV11-2 and TRBJ2-3; 9 nucleotides align to TRBD2. V was clipped by 2 bases and J by 0 bases; unmatched bases: 0. The CDR3 totals 15 residues. Germline loops: CDR1 SGHAT, CDR2 FQNNGV. This CDR3 is CASSLLAGSTDTQYF. CDR3 DNA: TGTGCCAGCAGCTTACTAGCGGGGAGCACAGATACGCAGTATTTT.

This clonotype was recorded a few times. The chain joins TRBV2 to TRBJ1-5; D gene unclear. The CDR3 extends over 16 amino acids. The V and J ends lost 0 bases and 0 bases respectively, with 9 bases between them. CDR1 is SNHLY and CDR2 is FYNNEI in the germline V gene. CDR3 sequence: CASSEAFGYSNQPQHF. In nucleotides, the CDR3 is TGTGCCAGCAGTGAAGCGTTCGGCTATAGCAATCAGCCCCAGCATTTT.

This clonotype was observed many times. The rearrangement uses TRBV12-5 and TRBJ2-3; 14 bases map to TRBD2. This CDR3 region has 15 residues. Germline trimming cut 6 bases from V and 3 bases from J; bases unmatched to any gene: 2. Germline CDR1 LGHNT, CDR2 FRNRAP. For the CDR3, the DNA is TGTGCTAGTGGACGGACTAGCGGGAGGACAGATACGCAGTATTTT. As protein: CASGRTSGRTDTQYF.

This clonotype was detected ten times or more. The rearrangement uses TRBV6-1 and TRBJ2-3; D is ambiguous. The CDR3 covers 16 residues. Trimming removed 4 bases at V and 0 bases at J, with 14 bases between. The germline V gene encodes CDR1 MNHNS and CDR2 SASEGT. The CDR3 nucleotides read TGTGCCAGCAGTGGGGTTTTCGGATCTAGCACAGATACGCAGTATTTT. It specifies CASSGVFGSSTDTQYF.

The table lists this clonotype with many counts. V and J are TRBV2 and TRBJ2-5; tentative D call: TRBD2 (6 bases). CDR3 length: 13 amino acids. V shed 6 bases and J shed 8 bases, with 16 bases lying between them. CDR1 SNHLY and CDR2 FYNNEI come from the germline V gene. CDR3 region: CASRAGPFSTQYF. CDR3 nucleotides: TGTGCCAGCAGGGCGGGACCCTTTTCCACCCAGTACTTC.

The chain has TRBV4-1 and TRBJ1-5; 9 nucleotides match TRBD1. CDR1 MGHRA and CDR2 YSYEKL come from the germline V gene. V trimming: 8 bases; J trimming: 1 base; junction bases outside the gene matches: 6. The CDR3 loop spans 15 amino acids. CDR3 amino acids: CASGEGQGSNQPQHF. The CDR3 bases are TGCGCCAGCGGAGAGGGACAGGGAAGCAATCAGCCCCAGCATTTT.

This clonotype was detected ten times or more. V gene TRBV6-2 or TRBV6-3 combines with J gene TRBJ1-2; D unresolved. The V and J ends lost 7 bases and 8 bases respectively, with 17 bases between them. CDR1 is MNHEY, CDR2 SVGEGT, per germline. The CDR3 consists of 13 residues. DNA for the CDR3: TGTGCCAGCACCGCTGACACGGAAGGAGGCTACACCTTC. This codes for CASTADTEGGYTF.

Many counts were recorded for this clonotype. The CDR3 region has the DNA TGTGCCACCCAAAGCTCCTACAATGAGCAGTTCTTC. This codes for CATQSSYNEQFF. The chain carries TRBV12-3 or TRBV12-4 and TRBJ2-1, with unresolved D. The V gene lost 10 bases and the J gene lost 0 bases, with 7 bases spanning the gap. The CDR3 covers 12 residues.

This clonotype was recorded at least ten times. The DNA for the CDR3 is TGTGCCAGCAGCTTAGGCCAGAGAACCCACACTGAAGCTTTCTTT. Translated, it gives CASSLGQRTHTEAFF. V gene TRBV7-9 combines with J gene TRBJ1-1; D gene uncertain. The CDR3 consists of 15 residues. The germline gives CDR1 SEHNR, CDR2 FQNEAQ (reference sequence). Trimming removed 1 base from V and 3 bases from J, with 12 bases in between.

Only a few counts were recorded for this clonotype. The chain joins TRBV6-5 to TRBJ1-2, with D unresolved. The CDR3 spans 13 residues. V lost 2 bases to trimming and J lost 4 bases, with 8 bases between them. Per the germline V gene, CDR1 is MNHEY and CDR2 is SVGAGI. Here the CDR3 reads CASSYTASYGYTF. The CDR3, as DNA: TGTGCCAGCAGTTACACAGCTAGCTATGGCTACACCTTC.

This clonotype showed up just a few times. V usage is TRBV3-1 and J usage is TRBJ1-5; TRBD1 is a possible D gene (5 bases). V was clipped by 4 bases and J by 2 bases, with 12 bases between them. This CDR3 region has 15 residues. CDR1 and CDR2 (germline): LGHDT, YNNKEL (reference sequence). CDR3 in DNA: TGTGCCAGCAGCCCCGATGGGGGTGGCAATCAGCCCCAGCATTTT. Amino acid sequence: CASSPDGGGNQPQHF.

This clonotype has more than one count but fewer than ten. The genes are TRBV11-2 and TRBJ2-6; D is perhaps TRBD1 (5 bases). Germline CDR1 is SGHAT and CDR2 is FQNNGV. This CDR3 has 15 amino acids. Trimming cost V 5 bases and J 2 bases, with 10 bases left between them. CDR3 amino acids: CASSADRTGANVLTF. The CDR3 DNA reads as TGTGCCAGCAGCGCCGACAGAACTGGGGCCAACGTCCTGACTTTC. The full variable domain, its missing parts supplied by reference TRBV11-2 and TRBJ2-6, is EAGVAQSPRYKIIEKRQSVAFWCNPISGHATLYWYQQILGQGPKLLIQFQNNGVVDDSQLPKDRFSAERLKGVDSTLKIQPAKLEDSAVYLCASSADRTGANVLTFGAGSRLTVL.

This clonotype appeared a few times. V and J are TRBV20-1 and TRBJ2-5, with a possible D match to TRBD1 (6 bases). The CDR3 runs 15 residues. The V gene lost 3 bases and the J gene lost 1 base, with 15 bases spanning the gap. Germline CDR1 and CDR2: DFQATT and SNEGSKA (reference sequence). CDR3 amino acids: CSARRQGYSQETQYF. The CDR3 DNA sequence: TGCAGTGCTAGGAGGCAGGGGTACAGCCAAGAGACCCAGTACTTC.

This clonotype came up many times. The chain is built from TRBV29-1 and TRBJ2-1, with TRBD1 identical over 7 bases. Germline lookup yields CDR1 SQVTM and CDR2 ANQGSEA. The CDR3 has 11 residues. Trimming at V came to 7 bases and at J to 6 bases, leaving 3 bases not matched to a gene. The CDR3 DNA reads TGCAGCGGGGACAGAGGCAATGAGCAGTTCTTC. It is translated as CSGDRGNEQFF.

The table lists this clonotype with many counts. V gene TRBV2 combines with J gene TRBJ1-1; weak D call: TRBD1 (5 bases). Germline CDR1 and CDR2: SNHLY and FYNNEI. Trimming left V 3 bases short and J 6 bases short, with 11 bases between. This CDR3 has 13 amino acids. DNA of the CDR3: TGTGCCAGCAGTGACGACAGACGGGCTGAAGCTTTCTTT. It yields the protein CASSDDRRAEAFF.

J is TRBJ2-7 and V is TRBV6-2 or TRBV6-3, with D maybe TRBD1 (5 bases). This CDR3 is 14 amino acids long. Looked up from germline, CDR1 is MNHEY and CDR2 is SVGEGT. V lost 6 bases, J lost 7 bases, and 19 bases lay in between. The CDR3 region is CASSGDSWMGEQYF. CDR3 in DNA: TGTGCCAGCAGCGGCGACAGCTGGATGGGTGAGCAGTACTTC.

This clonotype was counted many times. The chain links TRBV27 to TRBJ2-1, with TRBD2 identical over 10 bases. The trim removed 1 base at V and 10 bases at J, leaving 7 bases unmatched. The germline V gene has CDR1 MNHEY and CDR2 SMNVEV (reference sequence). This CDR3 is built from 15 residues. The DNA for the CDR3 is TGTGCCAGCAGTTTATGGGCTAGCGGGAGCTTCGAGCAGTTCTTC. It codes for CASSLWASGSFEQFF.

This clonotype came up many times. The chain couples TRBV12-3 or TRBV12-4 to TRBJ2-7; 8 bases agree with TRBD2. V lost 3 bases to trimming and J lost 5 bases; unmatched junction nucleotides: 6. The CDR3 is made up of 14 amino acids. CDR3 coding DNA: TGTGCCAGCAGTTTCGGTCTAGCGGGCCACGAGCAGTACTTC. Encoded protein: CASSFGLAGHEQYF.

This clonotype has ten or more counts. The chain uses TRBV5-1 and TRBJ1-1; D is uncertain. In germline, CDR1 is SGHRS, CDR2 YFSETQ. The CDR3 runs to 13 residues. Trimming left V 4 bases short and J 0 bases short, with 7 bases between. CDR3 residues: CASSLGMNTEAFF. The CDR3 nucleotides read TGCGCCAGCAGCCTGGGAATGAACACTGAAGCTTTCTTT. Full variable domain (outside the CDR3, taken from reference TRBV5-1 and TRBJ1-1): KAGVTQTPRYLIKTRGQQVTLSCSPISGHRSVSWYQQTPGQGLQFLFEYFSETQRNKGNFPGRFSGRQFSNSRSEMNVSTLELGDSALYLCASSLGMNTEAFFGQGTRLTVV.

This clonotype was recorded many times. The chain employs TRBV18 and TRBJ2-1; the D gene is possibly TRBD2 (5 bases). CDR3 size: 15 residues. V dropped 1 base and J dropped 3 bases, with 10 bases sitting between them. Germline CDR1 and CDR2: KGHSH and LQKENI. CDR3 protein: CASSPRERNYNEQFF. The CDR3 coding sequence is TGTGCCAGCTCACCACGAGAGCGGAACTACAATGAGCAGTTCTTC.

Points on this clonotype: This may come from a read error, since a much larger clone is one base off. V and J are TRBV20-1 and TRBJ2-2, with 8 bases fitting TRBD2. Germline assignment: CDR1 DFQATT and CDR2 SNEGSKA (reference sequence). With V trimmed by 3 bases and J by 5 bases, 5 bases remained unmatched. This CDR3 comprises 14 residues. CDR3 in DNA: TGCAGTGCTAGTGGGGCTAGCGGGACCGGGGAGCTGTTTTTT. Amino acid sequence: CSASGASGTGELFF.

At least ten counts were recorded for this clonotype. The CDR3 is CASSDEQEVEAFF. CDR3 nucleotides: TGTGCCAGCAGTGATGAACAGGAGGTTGAAGCTTTCTTT. V gene TRBV2 combines with J gene TRBJ1-1, with D maybe TRBD1 (5 bases). The germline V gene encodes CDR1 SNHLY and CDR2 FYNNEI. Trimming stripped 3 bases from V and 7 bases from J, with 12 bases between. CDR3 length: 13 amino acids.

At least ten counts were recorded for this clonotype. The chain couples TRBV28 to TRBJ2-5; a weak D match, TRBD1 (6 bases). Germline CDR1 MDHEN, CDR2 SYDVKM. The CDR3 sequence is 14 residues long. The germline V and J ends were trimmed by 6 bases and 2 bases, with 13 bases remaining between them. CDR3 loop: CASRLNRVQETQYF. CDR3 coding DNA: TGTGCCAGCAGGCTGAACAGGGTTCAAGAGACCCAGTACTTC.

This clonotype was counted ten times or more. This chain uses TRBV2 with TRBJ1-5; D is unclear. This CDR3 is 14 amino acids long. Trimming removed 6 bases from V and 10 bases from J, with 19 bases in between. Germline CDR1 reads SNHLY; CDR2 reads FYNNEI. Here the CDR3 reads CASSAEDWMEPQHF. CDR3 bases: TGTGCCAGCAGCGCTGAGGATTGGATGGAACCCCAGCATTTT.

As concerns this clonotype: With a much larger clone just one base away, this may be a read error. This likely comes from a read error, as the CDR3 has no conserved phenylalanine or tryptophan at its end. The chain is built from TRBV3-1 and TRBJ2-7; D remains unclear. This CDR3 comprises 14 residues. Trimming left V 0 bases short and J 3 bases short, with 9 bases between. The germline V gene has CDR1 LGHDT and CDR2 YNNKEL (reference sequence). The DNA of the CDR3 is TGTGCCAGCAGCCAAGAGGGTATGGGCTACGAGCAGTACCTC. Residues: CASSQEGMGYEQYL.

This clonotype was found a few times. V and J are TRBV30 and TRBJ2-3; D is unclear. The CDR3 sequence is 12 residues long. The V gene lost 3 bases and the J gene lost 4 bases, with 8 bases spanning the gap. In germline, CDR1 is GTSNPN, CDR2 SVGIG (reference sequence). CDR3 sequence: CAWSEMADTQYF. CDR3 sequence (DNA): TGTGCCTGGAGCGAAATGGCAGATACGCAGTATTTT.

With regard to this clonotype: A read error may be the cause here, since a much bigger clone is one base away. This chain joins TRBV28 and TRBJ1-5; 8 bases agree with TRBD1. This CDR3 has 14 residues. Germline V CDR1 and CDR2: MDHEN, SYDVKM. The CDR3 loop is CASSLSGGHQPQLF. The CDR3 DNA reads as TGTGCCAGCAGTTTATCAGGGGGCCATCAGCCCCAGCTTTTT.

There are many counts of this clonotype. This chain connects TRBV11-2 to TRBJ2-3; no definite D call. V gave up 8 bases and J gave up 7 bases, with 13 bases separating them. Germline CDR1 and CDR2: SGHAT and FQNNGV. This CDR3 comprises 12 residues. The DNA of the CDR3 is TGTGCCAGCGGGAAATGGGGTTATACGCAGTATTTT. The encoded protein is CASGKWGYTQYF.